The 5 T cell receptor beta chains reported below all come from one sample, sequenced in a study of T cell responses to AZD1222 COVID-19 vaccine. Using immunoSEQ multiplex PCR, the repertoire was profiled, and TCRdb retains in-frame clones only, with some absent. The repertoire holds under 250,000 clones, with 85% to 95% as singletons. Here the sequenced sample was peripheral blood, taken on day 0 of MenACWY control vaccination. These receptor sequences come from an adult in good health.

The table lists this clone with a count of one. The chain links TRBV2 to TRBJ1-5; 8 nucleotides match TRBD1. The CDR3 is made up of 15 amino acids. Per the germline V gene, CDR1 is SNHLY and CDR2 is FYNNEI. Unmatched junction bases numbered 5, after V lost 1 base and J lost 6 bases. CDR3 in DNA: TGTGCCAGCAGTGAAGGGGACAGGAACAGTCAGCCCCAGCATTTT. It is translated as CASSEGDRNSQPQHF.

The rearrangement joins TRBV20-1 to TRBJ1-5; the D is unclear. Trimming removed 5 bases from V and 10 bases from J, with 9 bases in between. Germline values: CDR1 DFQATT, CDR2 SNEGSKA (reference sequence). This CDR3 region has 10 residues. The CDR3 nucleotides read TGCAGTGCTTCCCCCCTTCCCCAGCATTTT. This codes for CSASPLPQHF.

Comment on this clone: The junction does not match germline at one end; this may be a read error. The chain couples TRBV12-3 or TRBV12-4 to TRBJ2-7, with D unclear. The CDR3 covers 12 residues. In DNA form, the CDR3 reads TGTGCCAGCAGCCGTTCCTCCTACGAGCAATACTTC. This gives the protein CASSRSSYEQYF.

The V and J genes are TRBV6-2 or TRBV6-3 and TRBJ2-7; no firm D call. CDR3 size: 13 residues. V lost 2 bases to trimming and J lost 6 bases, with 11 bases between them. Germline CDR1 MNHEY, CDR2 SVGEGT. As DNA, the CDR3 is TGTGCCAGCAGTTACCAACCGGAGCGCGAGCAGTACTTC. Protein: CASSYQPEREQYF.

As concerns this clone: At one end the junction does not follow the germline gene, possibly because of a read error. The chain links TRBV5-6 to TRBJ1-3; D gene ambiguous. The CDR3 spans 11 residues. The germline V gene encodes CDR1 SGHDT and CDR2 YYEEEE. The CDR3 DNA is TGTGCCAGCAGCTTGGAACTGTCCTTAAGCTTT. This gives the protein CASSLELSLSF.